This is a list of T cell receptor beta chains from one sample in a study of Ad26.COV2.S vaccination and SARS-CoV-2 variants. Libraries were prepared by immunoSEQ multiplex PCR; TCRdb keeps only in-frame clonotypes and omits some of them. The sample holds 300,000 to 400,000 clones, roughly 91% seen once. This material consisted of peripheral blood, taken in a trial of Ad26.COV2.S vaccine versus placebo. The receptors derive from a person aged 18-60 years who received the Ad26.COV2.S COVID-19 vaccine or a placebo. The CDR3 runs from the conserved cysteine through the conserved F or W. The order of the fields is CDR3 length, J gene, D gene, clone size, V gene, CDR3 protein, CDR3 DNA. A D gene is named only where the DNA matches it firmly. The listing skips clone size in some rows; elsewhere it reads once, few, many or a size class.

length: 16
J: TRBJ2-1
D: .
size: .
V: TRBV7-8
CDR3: CASSPRLGSSYNEQFF
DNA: TGTGCCAGCAGCCCAAGACTAGGGAGCTCCTACAATGAGCAGTTCTTC

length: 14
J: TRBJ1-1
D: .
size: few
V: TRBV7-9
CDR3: CASRPPQGGTEAFF
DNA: TGTGCCAGCAGACCCCCACAGGGTGGCACTGAAGCTTTCTTT

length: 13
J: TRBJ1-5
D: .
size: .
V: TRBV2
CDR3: CASSEGGGQPQHF
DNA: TGTGCCAGCAGTGAAGGGGGAGGTCAGCCCCAGCATTTT

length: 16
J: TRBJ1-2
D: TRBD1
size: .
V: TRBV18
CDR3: CASSWNRDSVNYGYTF
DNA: TGTGCCAGCTCTTGGAACCGGGACAGCGTTAACTATGGCTACACCTTC

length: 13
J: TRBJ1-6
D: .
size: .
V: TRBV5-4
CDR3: CASSLQGNSPLHF
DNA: TGTGCCAGCAGCTTGCAGGGGAATTCACCCCTCCACTTT

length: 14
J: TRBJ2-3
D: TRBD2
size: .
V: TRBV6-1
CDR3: CASSVAGPTDTQYF
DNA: TGTGCCAGCAGTGTAGCGGGACCCACAGATACGCAGTATTTT

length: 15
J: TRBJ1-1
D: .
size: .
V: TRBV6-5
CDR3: CASSYSAGAFTEAFF
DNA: TGTGCCAGCAGTTACTCGGCAGGGGCATTCACTGAAGCTTTCTTT

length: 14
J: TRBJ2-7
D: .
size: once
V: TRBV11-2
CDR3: CASSPRQTSYEQYF
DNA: TGTGCCAGCAGCCCCAGACAGACCTCCTACGAGCAGTACTTC

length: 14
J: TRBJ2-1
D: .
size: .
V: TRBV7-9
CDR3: CASSSYYRNNEQFF
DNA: TGTGCCAGCAGCTCGTACTATCGAAACAATGAGCAGTTCTTC

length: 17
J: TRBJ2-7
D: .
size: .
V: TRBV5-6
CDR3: CASSLARRGLSSYEQYF
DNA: TGTGCCAGCAGCTTGGCCCGCAGGGGACTAAGCTCCTACGAGCAGTACTTC

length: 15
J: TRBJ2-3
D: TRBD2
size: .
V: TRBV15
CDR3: CATSKSGGGADTQYF
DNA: TGTGCCACCAGCAAGAGCGGGGGGGGCGCAGATACGCAGTATTTT

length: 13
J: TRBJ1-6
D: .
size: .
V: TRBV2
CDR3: CASSGDGNSPLHF
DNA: TGTGCCAGCAGTGGGGACGGGAATTCACCCCTCCACTTT

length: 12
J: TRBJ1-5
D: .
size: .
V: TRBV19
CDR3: CASMGSNQPQHF
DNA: TGTGCCAGTATGGGGAGCAATCAGCCCCAGCATTTT

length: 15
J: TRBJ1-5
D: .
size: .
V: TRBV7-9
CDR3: CASSSSNRAGQPQHF
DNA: TGTGCCAGCAGCTCAAGTAACAGGGCAGGGCAGCCCCAGCATTTT

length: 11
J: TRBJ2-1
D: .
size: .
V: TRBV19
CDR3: CASRQNNEQFF
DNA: TGTGCCAGTCGCCAGAACAATGAGCAGTTCTTC

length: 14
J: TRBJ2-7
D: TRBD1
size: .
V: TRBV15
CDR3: CATSIGQGSDEQYF
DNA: TGTGCCACCAGCATTGGACAGGGGAGCGACGAGCAGTACTTC

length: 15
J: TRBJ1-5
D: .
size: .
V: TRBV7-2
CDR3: CASSLGWVSSQPQHF
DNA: TGTGCCAGCAGCTTAGGCTGGGTCTCAAGTCAGCCCCAGCATTTT

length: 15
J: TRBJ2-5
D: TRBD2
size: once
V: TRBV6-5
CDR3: CASSKLAGGPETQYF
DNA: TGTGCCAGCAGCAAACTAGCGGGGGGGCCGGAGACCCAGTACTTC

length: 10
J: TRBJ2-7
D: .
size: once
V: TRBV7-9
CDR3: CAWGGAEQYF
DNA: TGTGCCTGGGGGGGGGCCGAGCAGTACTTC

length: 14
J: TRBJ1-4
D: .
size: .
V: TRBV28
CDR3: CASRGGAEDEKLFF
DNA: TGTGCCAGCAGGGGGGGGGCTGAGGATGAAAAACTGTTTTTT

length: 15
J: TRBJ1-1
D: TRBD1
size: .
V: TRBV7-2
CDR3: CASSLVGRGGTEAFF
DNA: TGTGCCAGCAGCTTAGTGGGCAGGGGGGGGACTGAAGCTTTCTTT

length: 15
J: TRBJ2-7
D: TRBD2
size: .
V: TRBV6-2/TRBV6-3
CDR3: CASSYQLAGVYEQYF
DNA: TGTGCCAGCAGTTACCAACTAGCGGGGGTTTACGAGCAGTACTTC

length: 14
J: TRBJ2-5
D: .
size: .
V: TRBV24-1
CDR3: CATSDPTGGETQYF
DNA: TGTGCCACCAGTGACCCGACAGGAGGAGAGACCCAGTACTTC

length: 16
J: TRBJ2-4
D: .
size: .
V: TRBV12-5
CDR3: CASGFALDWGGHIQYF
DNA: TGTGCTAGTGGTTTCGCTCTTGATTGGGGTGGTCACATTCAGTACTTC

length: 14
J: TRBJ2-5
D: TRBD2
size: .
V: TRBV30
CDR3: CAWSVLAGAETQYF
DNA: TGTGCCTGGAGTGTACTAGCGGGGGCAGAGACCCAGTACTTC

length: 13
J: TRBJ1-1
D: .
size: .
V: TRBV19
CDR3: CATNLEGVGEAFF
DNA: TGTGCCACCAACCTTGAAGGGGTGGGCGAAGCTTTCTTT

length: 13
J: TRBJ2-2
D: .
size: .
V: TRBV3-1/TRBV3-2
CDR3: CASSRQDTGELFF
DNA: TGTGCCAGCAGCCGTCAGGACACCGGGGAGCTGTTTTTT

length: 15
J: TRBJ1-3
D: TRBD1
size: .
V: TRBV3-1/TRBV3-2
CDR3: CASSLDRASGNTIYF
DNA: TGTGCCAGCAGCCTCGACAGGGCTTCTGGAAACACCATATATTTT

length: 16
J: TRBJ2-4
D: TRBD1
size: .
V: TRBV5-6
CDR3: CASSLRGGSAKNIQYF
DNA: TGTGCCAGCAGCTTGCGAGGGGGCTCAGCCAAAAACATTCAGTACTTC

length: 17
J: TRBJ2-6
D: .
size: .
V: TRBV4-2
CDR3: CASSQDWALAGANVLTF
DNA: TGTGCCAGCAGCCAAGATTGGGCGCTTGCTGGGGCCAACGTCCTGACTTTC

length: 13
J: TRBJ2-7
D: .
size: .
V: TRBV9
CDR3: CASSGGQSYEQYF
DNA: TGTGCCAGCAGCGGCGGACAGTCCTACGAGCAGTACTTC

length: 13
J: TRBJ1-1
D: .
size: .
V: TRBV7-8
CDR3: CASSADTNTEAFF
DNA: TGTGCCAGCAGCGCTGACACAAACACTGAAGCTTTCTTT

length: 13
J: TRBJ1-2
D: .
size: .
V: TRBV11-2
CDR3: CASSLSDGYGYTF
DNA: TGTGCCAGCAGCCTCTCGGACGGCTATGGCTACACCTTC

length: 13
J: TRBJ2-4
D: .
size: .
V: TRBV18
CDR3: CASSPGIKNIQYF
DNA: TGTGCCAGCTCACCAGGGATAAAAAACATTCAGTACTTC

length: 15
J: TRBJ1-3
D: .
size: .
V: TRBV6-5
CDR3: CASSLGPRAGNTIYF
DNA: TGTGCCAGCAGTTTAGGACCCCGCGCTGGAAACACCATATATTTT

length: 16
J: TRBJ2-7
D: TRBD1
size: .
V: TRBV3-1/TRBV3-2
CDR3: CASSQSTGGHIYEQYF
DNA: TGTGCCAGCAGCCAATCCACAGGGGGCCATATCTACGAGCAGTACTTC

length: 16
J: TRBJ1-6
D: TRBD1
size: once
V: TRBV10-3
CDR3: CAISAGQGVYNSPLHF
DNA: TGTGCCATCAGTGCTGGACAGGGTGTCTATAATTCACCCCTCCACTTT

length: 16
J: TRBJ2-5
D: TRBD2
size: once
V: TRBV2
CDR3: CASSQRASGLQETQYF
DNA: TGTGCCAGCAGTCAGCGGGCTAGCGGGCTCCAAGAGACCCAGTACTTC

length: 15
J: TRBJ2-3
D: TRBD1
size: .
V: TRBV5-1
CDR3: CASSQGQGGSDTQYF
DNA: TGCGCCAGCAGCCAAGGACAGGGGGGATCAGATACGCAGTATTTT

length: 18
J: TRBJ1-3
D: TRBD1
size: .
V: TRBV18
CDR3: CASSPLSDRGDSGNTIYF
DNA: TGTGCCAGCTCACCGTTATCTGACAGGGGAGACTCTGGAAACACCATATATTTT

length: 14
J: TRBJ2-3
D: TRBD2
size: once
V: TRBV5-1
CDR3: CASSLASGGDTQYF
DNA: TGCGCCAGCAGCTTGGCTAGCGGGGGTGATACGCAGTATTTT

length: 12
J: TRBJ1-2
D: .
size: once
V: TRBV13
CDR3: CASNLGAGGYTF
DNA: TGTGCCAGCAATCTGGGGGCGGGTGGCTACACCTTC